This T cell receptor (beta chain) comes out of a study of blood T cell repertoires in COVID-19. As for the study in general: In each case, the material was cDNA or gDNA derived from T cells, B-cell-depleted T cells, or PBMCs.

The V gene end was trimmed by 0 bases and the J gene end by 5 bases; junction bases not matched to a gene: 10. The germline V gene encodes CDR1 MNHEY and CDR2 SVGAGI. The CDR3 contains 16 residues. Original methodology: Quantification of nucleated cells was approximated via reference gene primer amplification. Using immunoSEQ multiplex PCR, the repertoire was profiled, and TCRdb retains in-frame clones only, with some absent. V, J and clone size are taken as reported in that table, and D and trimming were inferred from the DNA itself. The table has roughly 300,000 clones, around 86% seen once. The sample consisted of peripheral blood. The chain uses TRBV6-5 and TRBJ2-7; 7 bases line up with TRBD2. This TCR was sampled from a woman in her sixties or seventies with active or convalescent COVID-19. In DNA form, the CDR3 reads TGTGCCAGCAGTTACTCGATGGGAGGGGCGGTCGACGAGCAGTACTTC. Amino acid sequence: CASSYSMGGAVDEQYF.